This T cell receptor beta chain is drawn from a study of T cell responses to AZD1222 COVID-19 vaccine. Points from the study as a whole: Only a handful of people who got AZD1222 tested seropositive at baseline. Two AZD1222 administrations were followed by greater Spike-specific TCR breadth and depth. In a largely white British group with more females than males, clonal diversity was possibly underestimated.

Germline values: CDR1 LGHDT, CDR2 YNNKEL (reference sequence). V was clipped by 0 bases and J by 7 bases; unmatched bases: 8. The CDR3 spans 17 residues. Some clones are missing from TCRdb's copy, which holds only in-frame ones; the method was immunoSEQ multiplex PCR. The profile shows around 78,000 clones, 90% to 95% of them singletons. This clone was detected a few times. Its antigen is not known. This sample comprised peripheral blood, obtained on day 0 of MenACWY control vaccination. The chain combines TRBV3-1 (or the pseudogene TRBV3-2) with TRBJ1-6; 8 positions match TRBD1. The TCR comes from an adult in good health. CDR3 protein: CASSQDGWGQVNSPLHF. The CDR3 DNA follows: TGTGCCAGCAGCCAAGATGGTTGGGGACAGGTGAATTCACCCCTCCACTTT.